Shown below are 21 T cell receptor beta chains from a single sample sequenced in a study of blood T cells in healthy people across ages. Together with a sample-barcoded 5' primer, a J-beta primer mix was included in a second PCR lasting about 6 to 11 cycles. TCRdb reanalysed the 5' RACE reads using MiXCR and keeps one entry per CDR3 protein. The sample lists 1.4 million or so distinct CDR3 sequences, 35% to 45% seen once, with about 4% in the top ten. The material sequenced was blood. The receptor set was obtained from a woman aged 18-29 years in good health.

The chain links TRBV20-1 to TRBJ2-7, with a tentative D call TRBD1 (5 bases). The CDR3 totals 13 residues. Germline CDR1 and CDR2: DFQATT and SNEGSKA (reference sequence). V was cut by 6 bases and J by 0 bases, with 12 bases left in between. The CDR3 sequence is CSAPKDSSYEQYF. CDR3 bases: TGCAGTGCGCCCAAAGACAGCTCCTACGAGCAGTACTTC.

This clonotype came up a few times. The chain recombines TRBV15 with TRBJ2-7; D is ambiguous. V lost 5 bases and J 0 bases, leaving 17 bases between the germline ends. The germline gives CDR1 LNHNV, CDR2 YYDKDF (reference sequence). CDR3 length equals 16 residues. CDR3 coding DNA: TGTGCCACCAGCGAACTATCTGGACGGACCTCCTACGAGCAGTACTTC. Protein sequence: CATSELSGRTSYEQYF. The variable domain in full, completed from reference TRBV15 and TRBJ2-7, reads DAMVIQNPRYQVTQFGKPVTLSCSQTLNHNVMYWYQQKSSQAPKLLFHYYDKDFNNEADTPDNFQSRRPNTSFCFLDIRSPGLGDTAMYLCATSELSGRTSYEQYFGPGTRLTVT.

The CDR3 region has the DNA TGTGCCAGCAGTTTTCGGACTAGCGGGAGAATCAATGAGCAGTTCTTC. This gives the protein CASSFRTSGRINEQFF. The chain recombines TRBV12-3 or TRBV12-4 with TRBJ2-1, with 13 bases aligning to TRBD2. This CDR3 has 16 residues. After removal of 3 bases from V and 6 bases from J, the junction contained 5 bases not matched to a gene.

This clonotype was detected only a few times. The chain has TRBV6-2 or TRBV6-3 and TRBJ2-5; no clear D. The V end was cut by 4 bases, the J end by 5 bases, with 8 bases between. Germline assignment: CDR1 MNHEY and CDR2 SVGEGT. The CDR3 sequence is 12 residues long. In DNA, the CDR3 is TGTGCCAGCAGTTTCTTACCGGAGACCCAGTACTTC. Translated, it gives CASSFLPETQYF.

The V call is TRBV7-9, the J call TRBJ1-5, with D possibly matching TRBD1 (6 bases). CDR1 is SEHNR and CDR2 is FQNEAQ in the germline V gene (reference sequence). This CDR3 spans 14 amino acids. V was clipped by 5 bases and J by 3 bases, with 11 bases between them. CDR3 DNA sequence: TGTGCCAGCAGCCAACAGGGAGACAATCAGCCCCAGCATTTT. Amino acid sequence: CASSQQGDNQPQHF.

This clonotype was counted between two and nine times. V usage is TRBV20-1 and J usage is TRBJ1-1, with a tentative D call TRBD1 (5 bases). Germline lookup yields CDR1 DFQATT and CDR2 SNEGSKA (reference sequence). V lost 4 bases, J lost 3 bases, and 12 bases lay in between. CDR3 length: 13 residues. The CDR3 region is CSAKVGEDTEAFF. The CDR3 coding sequence is TGCAGTGCTAAAGTAGGGGAGGACACTGAAGCTTTCTTT.

V is TRBV2 and J is TRBJ2-2; 8 bases map to TRBD1. The length of the CDR3 is 14 residues. J lost 7 bases, V lost 6 bases, and 7 bases had no gene match. CDR1 is SNHLY and CDR2 is FYNNEI in the germline V gene. CDR3 nucleotides: TGTGCCAGCAGGCCAGGGGGCGTTCTCGGGGAGCTGTTTTTT. It yields the protein CASRPGGVLGELFF. Combining the CDR3 with reference TRBV2 and TRBJ2-2 gives the whole variable domain EPEVTQTPSHQVTQMGQEVILRCVPISNHLYFYWYRQILGQKVEFLVSFYNNEISEKSEIFDDQFSVERPDGSNFTLKIRSTKLEDSAMYFCASRPGGVLGELFFGEGSRLTVL.

In this sample, this clonotype turned up a few times. The DNA for the CDR3 is TGCAGTGTACTAGCCCGACTGGAGAATGAGCAGTTCTTC. It is translated as CSVLARLENEQFF. The chain joins TRBV20-1 to TRBJ2-1, with a possible D match to TRBD2 (6 bases). Germline-derived CDR1 and CDR2 are DFQATT and SNEGSKA (reference sequence). Trimming left V 7 bases short and J 7 bases short, with 17 bases between. The CDR3 runs to 13 residues.

The CDR3 coding sequence is TGTGCCAGCTGTAGCGGGAGGCGAGGCACAGATACGCAGTATTTT. It specifies CASCSGRRGTDTQYF. The J gene is TRBJ2-3, the V gene TRBV12-3 or TRBV12-4, with TRBD2 matching 10 bases. The CDR3 contains 15 residues. V lost 8 bases to trimming and J lost 1 base; unmatched junction nucleotides: 6.

With respect to this clonotype: One end of the junction fails to match germline, which may point to a read error. The chain links TRBV20-1 to TRBJ2-1; 7 bases map to TRBD2. Germline assignment: CDR1 DFQATT and CDR2 SNEGSKA (reference sequence). The CDR3 runs 15 residues. CDR3: CSASDRGGASNGQFF. The CDR3 DNA reads TGCAGTGCTAGCGATCGCGGGGGAGCGTCGAATGGGCAGTTCTTC.

The rearrangement uses TRBV20-1 and TRBJ2-5, with 10 bases that match TRBD2. Per the germline V gene, CDR1 is DFQATT and CDR2 is SNEGSKA (reference sequence). The CDR3 is 13 residues long. Unmatched junction bases numbered 9, after V lost 3 bases and J lost 11 bases. CDR3 protein: CSASPSGGYGQYF. The CDR3 DNA is TGCAGTGCTAGTCCTAGCGGGGGATACGGGCAGTACTTC.

The rearrangement uses TRBV27 and TRBJ2-1; a possible D gene is TRBD1 (7 bases). This CDR3 comprises 15 residues. Trimming shortened V by 2 bases and J by 4 bases, and 12 bases separated the two germline ends. Germline V gene sequence: CDR1 MNHEY, CDR2 SMNVEV (reference sequence). The DNA for the CDR3 is TGTGCCAGCAGTTTAAGCAGGGGGAGGTACAATGAGCAGTTCTTC. It is translated as CASSLSRGRYNEQFF.

V and J are TRBV30 and TRBJ2-7; D is unclear. This CDR3 comprises 11 residues. CDR1 and CDR2 from the germline V gene are GTSNPN and SVGIG (reference sequence). V lost 8 bases, J lost 3 bases, and 11 bases lay in between. CDR3 nucleotide sequence: TGTGCCCTTGAAGGTTACTACGAGCAGTACTTC. Translating it yields CALEGYYEQYF.

The gene calls are TRBV12-3 or TRBV12-4 and TRBJ2-3; no reliable D call. The V end lost 7 bases, the J end lost 2 bases, and 13 bases lay between the germline ends. The CDR3 consists of 14 residues. Written as DNA, the CDR3 is TGTGCCAGCACCCGTGCCAGGATCACAGATACGCAGTATTTT. Its translation is CASTRARITDTQYF.

The chain has TRBV9 and TRBJ2-5, with D possibly TRBD1 on 5 matching bases. Germline loops: CDR1 SGDLS, CDR2 YYNGEE. The V end was cut by 0 bases, the J end by 0 bases, with 15 bases between. The CDR3 is 17 amino acids. CDR3 in amino acids: CASSVDPRTTYQETQYF. CDR3 DNA: TGTGCCAGCAGCGTAGATCCCCGGACAACGTACCAAGAGACCCAGTACTTC.

A few counts support this clonotype. The chain joins TRBV7-9 to TRBJ2-1; D might be TRBD1 or TRBD2, each matching 5 bases. The CDR3 is 16 amino acids. Trimming shortened V by 4 bases and J by 2 bases, and 15 bases separated the two germline ends. CDR1 SEHNR and CDR2 FQNEAQ come from the germline V gene (reference sequence). CDR3 protein: CASSSSRGSPYNEQFF. In DNA form, the CDR3 reads TGTGCCAGCAGCTCCTCACGGGGCAGCCCCTACAATGAGCAGTTCTTC.

This chain links TRBV20-1 with TRBJ1-5, with 8 bases identical to TRBD1. Trimming at V came to 5 bases and at J to 2 bases, leaving 5 bases not matched to a gene. Germline lookup yields CDR1 DFQATT and CDR2 SNEGSKA (reference sequence). CDR3 size: 14 residues. In DNA, the CDR3 is TGCAGTGCTCCGGACAGGGCCGGCAATCAGCCCCAGCATTTT. It codes for CSAPDRAGNQPQHF.

This rearrangement joins TRBV4-1 to TRBJ2-7; 10 nucleotides align to TRBD1. The CDR3 consists of 15 residues. The V and J ends lost 5 bases and 2 bases, in that order; junction bases with no gene match: 6. Germline loops: CDR1 MGHRA, CDR2 YSYEKL. The CDR3 here is CASSTRTGGPYEQYF. CDR3 in DNA: TGCGCCAGCAGCACCCGGACAGGGGGGCCCTACGAGCAGTACTTC.

This chain uses TRBV29-1 with TRBJ1-2; unclear D gene. The CDR3 is 13 amino acids. Germline V lookup: CDR1 SQVTM, CDR2 ANQGSEA. With 4 bases removed from V and 6 bases from J, the gap between germline ends came to 15 bases. The CDR3 region has the DNA TGCAGCGTTGCTGTCCCGCACCCGGATGGCTACACCTTC. Translation gives CSVAVPHPDGYTF.

The chain couples TRBV12-3 or TRBV12-4 to TRBJ2-5, with a tentative D call TRBD2 (6 bases). The V end lost 0 bases, the J end lost 11 bases, and 22 bases lay between the germline ends. This CDR3 contains 16 residues. CDR3 bases: TGTGCCAGCAGTTTAGCCCCCAGGCTGCGGGGCGATGAGCAGTACTTC. Its protein product is CASSLAPRLRGDEQYF.

The V call is TRBV20-1, the J call TRBJ1-1; no reliable D call. Trimming cost V 4 bases and J 3 bases, with 9 bases left between them. The CDR3 extends over 12 amino acids. Per germline, CDR1 DFQATT and CDR2 SNEGSKA (reference sequence). This chain's CDR3 is CSAISQYTEAFF. In DNA form, the CDR3 reads TGCAGTGCTATTTCGCAGTACACTGAAGCTTTCTTT.